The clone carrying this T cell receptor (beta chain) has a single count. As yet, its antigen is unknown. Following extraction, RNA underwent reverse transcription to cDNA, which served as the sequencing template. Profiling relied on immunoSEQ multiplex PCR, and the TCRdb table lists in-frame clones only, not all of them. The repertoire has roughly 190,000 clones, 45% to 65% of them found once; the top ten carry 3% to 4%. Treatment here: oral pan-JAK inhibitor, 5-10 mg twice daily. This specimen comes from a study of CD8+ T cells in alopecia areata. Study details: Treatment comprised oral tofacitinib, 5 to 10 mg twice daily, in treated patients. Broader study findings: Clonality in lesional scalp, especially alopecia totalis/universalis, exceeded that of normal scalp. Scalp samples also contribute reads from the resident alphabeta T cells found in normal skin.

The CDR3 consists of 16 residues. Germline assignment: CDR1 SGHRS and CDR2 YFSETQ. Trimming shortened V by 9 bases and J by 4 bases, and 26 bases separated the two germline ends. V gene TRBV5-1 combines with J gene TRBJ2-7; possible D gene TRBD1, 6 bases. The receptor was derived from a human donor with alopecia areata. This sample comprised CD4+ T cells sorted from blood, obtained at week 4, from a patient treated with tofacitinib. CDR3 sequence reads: CATGLTGQRTNYEQYF. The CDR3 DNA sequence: TGCGCCACCGGCCTTACGGGACAAAGGACGAATTACGAGCAGTACTTC.